Sequencing of this T cell receptor (beta chain) was carried out in a study of monozygotic twins with inflammatory bowel disease. General observations from the study: Researchers report that IBD patients shared fewer clonotypes with others than healthy twins, especially amid disease activity. Neither one strong signal nor one clonotype associated with IBD was supported.

Concerning this clonotype itself: Its antigen is not identified.

CDR3 length: 12 residues. TCRdb processed the 5' RACE reads again and assigns one entry to each CDR3 protein, with no DNA. Its table records about 140,000 distinct CDR3 sequences. The clonotype was recovered from a human donor with ulcerative colitis or Crohn's disease, or a healthy co-twin of an affected twin (not recorded which). The chain couples TRBV12-3 or TRBV12-4 to TRBJ2-7; TCRdb calls TRBD1, which cannot be checked without DNA. Source material: blood. CDR3 sequence reads: CASRFGQGVQYF.